This T cell receptor (beta chain) was sequenced in a study of shared clonotypes between healthy human individuals. Study-level findings and limits: Sampling included only blood; tissue repertoires likely differ. Depth of sequencing was expected to influence donor clonotype sharing. Unshared clonotypes carried lower generation probabilities than those common to all four donors.

In the CD4+ fraction, cells were divided into CD45RA+ naive and CD45RA-negative memory subsets. The data were produced by immunoSEQ multiplex PCR, yet TCRdb's version contains in-frame clones alone and is incomplete. The sample carries over 2 million clones, around 93% recorded once. The germline CDR1 and CDR2 sequences are SGHTA and FQGNSA. The CDR3 covers 15 residues. Unmatched junction bases numbered 10, after V lost 5 bases and J lost 4 bases. As concerns this clone: The target antigen is unknown.

Sequencing input: naive CD4+ T cells from PBMCs. Subset indicated: CD45RA+ positively selected. The rearrangement joins TRBV7-2 to TRBJ2-5; 7 bases line up with TRBD1. The clonotype originates from a man between 18 and 29 years old in good health. Some clones in this sample may be carry-over from other donors' samples. The CDR3: CASSPQRGRSETQYF. As DNA, the CDR3 is TGTGCCAGCAGCCCCCAGAGGGGGCGCTCAGAGACCCAGTACTTC.